Reported below is one TCR beta chain. Clones were read by immunoSEQ multiplex PCR, and TCRdb kept only the in-frame ones, dropping some. The profile covers 160,000 or so clones, with 65% to 90% appearing a single time and 9% to 10% taken by the ten largest. Unmatched junction bases numbered 19, after V lost 3 bases and J lost 5 bases. Germline CDR1 reads MDHEN; CDR2 reads SYDVKM. This CDR3 comprises 20 residues. These data are taken from a study of blood T cell repertoires in COVID-19. Study overall: COVID-19 samples collected from the United States, Italy and Spain covered acute and convalescent phases.

The TCR was taken from a woman aged 45-59 years with acute or convalescent COVID-19. The chain uses TRBV28 and TRBJ2-2; 9 bases line up with TRBD1. What was sequenced was peripheral blood. CDR3 sequence: CASSFPEPGTGSVKTGELFF. CDR3 in DNA: TGTGCCAGCAGTTTCCCCGAACCCGGGACAGGGAGTGTAAAGACCGGGGAGCTGTTTTTT.